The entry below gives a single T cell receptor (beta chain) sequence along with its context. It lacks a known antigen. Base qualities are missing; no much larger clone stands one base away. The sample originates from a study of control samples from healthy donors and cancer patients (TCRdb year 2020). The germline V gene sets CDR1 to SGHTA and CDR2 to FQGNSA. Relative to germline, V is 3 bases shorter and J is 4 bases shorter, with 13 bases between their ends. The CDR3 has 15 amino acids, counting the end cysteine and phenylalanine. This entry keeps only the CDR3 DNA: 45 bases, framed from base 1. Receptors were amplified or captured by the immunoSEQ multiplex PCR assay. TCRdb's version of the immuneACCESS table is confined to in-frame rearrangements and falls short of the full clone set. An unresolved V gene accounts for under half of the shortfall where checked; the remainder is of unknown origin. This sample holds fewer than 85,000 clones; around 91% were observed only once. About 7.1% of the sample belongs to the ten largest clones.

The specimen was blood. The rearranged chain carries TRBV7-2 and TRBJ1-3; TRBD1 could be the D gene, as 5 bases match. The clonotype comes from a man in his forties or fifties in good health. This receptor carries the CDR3 CASSFRGIVGNTIYF. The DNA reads TGTGCCAGCAGCTTTCGGGGGATAGTAGGAAACACCATATATTTT.